Below are 32 T cell receptor beta chains sequenced from a single sample in a study of CD8+ T cells in alopecia areata. Sequencing templates came from extracted RNA that was reverse transcribed into cDNA. Some clones are missing from TCRdb's copy, which holds only in-frame ones; the method was immunoSEQ multiplex PCR. The sample yields over 150,000 clones, about three fifths seen once. Treatment reported: oral pan-JAK inhibitor, 5-10 mg twice daily. Sequencing used CD8+ T cells sorted from blood, obtained at week 24, from a patient treated with tofacitinib. These receptors were obtained from a human donor with alopecia areata.

The chain uses TRBV10-3 and TRBJ2-7; TRBD1 matches 9 bases. With V trimmed by 7 bases and J by 6 bases, 4 bases remained unmatched. CDR3 length equals 12 residues. Looked up from germline, CDR1 is ENHRY and CDR2 is SYGVKD. CDR3 in amino acids: CAIMETGGEQYF. The CDR3 DNA sequence: TGTGCCATCATGGAGACAGGGGGCGAGCAGTACTTC.

V and J are TRBV4-1 and TRBJ2-7; D uncertain. From germline, CDR1 is MGHRA and CDR2 YSYEKL. The CDR3 contains 15 residues. V was shortened by 0 bases and J by 2 bases, with 11 bases between the two germline ends. The CDR3 DNA is TGCGCCAGCAGCCAAGATACCCAGACTCCCTACGAGCAGTACTTC. Encoded protein: CASSQDTQTPYEQYF.

This sequence joins TRBV27 and TRBJ1-2, with 8 bases fitting TRBD1. The V and J ends lost 5 bases and 8 bases, in that order; junction bases with no gene match: 13. Germline V gives CDR1 MNHEY, CDR2 SMNVEV (reference sequence). This CDR3 has 15 amino acids. The CDR3 sequence is CASSPNQGAGGGYTF. As DNA, the CDR3 is TGTGCCAGCAGTCCTAATCAGGGGGCAGGCGGAGGCTACACCTTC.

V and J are TRBV19 and TRBJ2-2; TRBD1 is a possible D gene (6 bases). The CDR3 covers 17 residues. Germline values: CDR1 LNHDA, CDR2 SQIVND (reference sequence). Trimming pared 5 bases from V and 4 bases from J, leaving 20 bases between. The CDR3 here is CASSPDSPLAATGELFF. The CDR3 DNA sequence: TGTGCCAGTAGTCCGGACAGCCCACTTGCCGCCACCGGGGAGCTGTTTTTT.

The chain uses TRBV7-9 and TRBJ2-7; tentative D call: TRBD1 (7 bases). This CDR3 has 16 residues. Between the trimmed V and J ends, which lost 5 bases and 0 bases, there was a span of 17 bases. CDR1 SEHNR and CDR2 FQNEAQ come from the germline V gene (reference sequence). Written as DNA, the CDR3 is TGTGCCAGCAGCCCCCCGGAGGGGGCCCCCTCCTACGAGCAGTACTTC. Its translation is CASSPPEGAPSYEQYF.

This clone appeared a few times. This CDR3 is CASSFGGSGQPQHF. In DNA form, the CDR3 reads TGCGCCAGCAGCTTTGGGGGATCGGGTCAGCCCCAGCATTTT. This chain joins TRBV5-1 and TRBJ1-5, with D maybe TRBD1 (5 bases). Germline V gene data show CDR1 as SGHRS and CDR2 as YFSETQ. The V and J ends lost 2 bases and 6 bases respectively, with 12 bases between them. The CDR3 spans 14 residues.

The chain uses TRBV30 and TRBJ2-7, with D possibly TRBD1 on 5 matching bases. This CDR3 is 13 amino acids long. Germline CDR1 reads GTSNPN; CDR2 reads SVGIG (reference sequence). V lost 4 bases and J 2 bases, leaving 12 bases between the germline ends. CDR3 sequence: CAWTQDSTYEQYF. As DNA, the CDR3 is TGTGCCTGGACCCAAGACAGCACCTACGAGCAGTACTTC.

Notes on this clone: Germline and junction disagree at one end, which may indicate a read error. This rearrangement joins TRBV5-3 to TRBJ2-1; D is unclear. TRBV5-3 is an ORF; its function is uncertain. The CDR3 sequence is 11 residues long. DNA for the CDR3: TGTGCCAGCAGCGACCCGAGAAGCAAGCTCTTC. It translates to CASSDPRSKLF.

This rearrangement joins TRBV2 to TRBJ2-3; TRBD2 agrees at 8 bases. This CDR3 comprises 16 residues. The V segment lost 4 bases and the J segment 2 bases; nucleotides outside the gene matches: 8. The germline V gene has CDR1 SNHLY and CDR2 FYNNEI. As DNA, the CDR3 is TGTGCCAGCAGTGGCTTCGGCGGGGGGCCCACAGATACGCAGTATTTT. It is translated as CASSGFGGGPTDTQYF.

The V gene is TRBV25-1, the J gene TRBJ1-2; 8 positions agree with TRBD1. The V and J ends lost 4 bases and 0 bases, in that order; junction bases with no gene match: 4. Germline V CDR1 and CDR2: MGHDK, SYGVNS. The CDR3 has 15 amino acids. In nucleotides, the CDR3 is TGTGCCAGCAGTGTTGGACAGGGAGCTAACTATGGCTACACCTTC. It specifies CASSVGQGANYGYTF.

This clone was detected only a few times. The chain uses TRBV29-1 and TRBJ1-2, with 8 bases lining up with TRBD1. The trim removed 3 bases at V and 6 bases at J, leaving 9 bases unmatched. CDR1 and CDR2 (germline): SQVTM, ANQGSEA. This CDR3 comprises 14 residues. The DNA for the CDR3 is TGCAGCGTTGATGGGACAGGAGGAAGTGATGGCTACACCTTC. Protein product: CSVDGTGGSDGYTF.

In this sample, this clone turned up many times. The junction departs from germline at one end; a sequencing error may be responsible. The chain links TRBV7-9 to TRBJ2-5, with 12 bases lining up with TRBD1. The length of the CDR3 is 16 residues. Germline CDR1 and CDR2: SEHNR and FQNEAQ (reference sequence). The CDR3 coding sequence is TGTGCCAGCACCTTAACTACGGGACAGGGGGCAAAGACCCAGTACTTC. Protein sequence: CASTLTTGQGAKTQYF.

The CDR3 here is CASSLGPGRVRYGNQPQHF. The CDR3 DNA is TGTGCCAGCAGTTTGGGACCGGGCAGGGTTCGTTACGGCAATCAGCCCCAGCATTTT. The rearrangement joins TRBV28 to TRBJ1-5, with D tentatively TRBD1 (5 bases). Per germline, CDR1 MDHEN and CDR2 SYDVKM. The CDR3 sequence is 19 residues long. Trimming pared 3 bases from V and 2 bases from J, leaving 23 bases between.

This clone was seen once. CDR3 DNA sequence: TGCAGCGTTGAAATCCAGGCCCGGGACAGGGAGATTACAGCCTCCTACGAGCAGTACTTC. It is translated as CSVEIQARDREITASYEQYF. The rearrangement uses TRBV29-1 and TRBJ2-7, with 9 bases that match TRBD1. The V segment lost 2 bases and the J segment 0 bases; nucleotides outside the gene matches: 20. The CDR3 runs 20 residues. Germline-derived CDR1 and CDR2 are SQVTM and ANQGSEA.

The chain has TRBV13 and TRBJ2-3; 9 nucleotides line up with TRBD2. Germline V CDR1 and CDR2: PRHDT, FYEKMQ (reference sequence). Losses at the gene ends were 5 bases for V and 12 bases for J; bases not matched to a gene: 3. This CDR3 is 11 amino acids long. For the CDR3, the DNA is TGTGCCAGCAGCGAGCGGGGGGAACAGTATTTT. This sequence encodes CASSERGEQYF.

The chain uses TRBV5-6 and TRBJ1-5; D perhaps matches TRBD1 (5 bases). V lost 4 bases, J lost 5 bases, and 13 bases lay in between. The CDR3 has 14 amino acids. Germline V gene data show CDR1 as SGHDT and CDR2 as YYEEEE. CDR3 loop: CASSAGTGYQPQHF. The DNA for the CDR3 is TGTGCCAGCAGCGCCGGGACCGGCTATCAGCCCCAGCATTTT.

The chain joins TRBV2 to TRBJ2-5; perhaps TRBD2 as D (6 bases). Trimming took 7 bases from V and 5 from J, leaving 11 bases between them. Germline CDR1 reads SNHLY; CDR2 reads FYNNEI. CDR3 length equals 12 residues. The chain's CDR3 is CASIGGDETQYF. CDR3 DNA sequence: TGTGCCAGCATAGGCGGGGATGAGACCCAGTACTTC.

This clone was recorded a few times. The V and J genes are TRBV2 and TRBJ1-5, with D unclear. V was cut by 4 bases and J by 2 bases, with 6 bases left in between. Germline V gene sequence: CDR1 SNHLY, CDR2 FYNNEI. CDR3 length: 13 amino acids. CDR3 amino acids: CASSVVRNQPQHF. The CDR3 DNA is TGTGCCAGCAGTGTCGTCCGCAATCAGCCCCAGCATTTT.

The table lists this clone with a few counts. The V and J genes are TRBV29-1 and TRBJ2-2; 8 nucleotides align to TRBD1. The CDR3 runs to 14 residues. Per germline, CDR1 SQVTM and CDR2 ANQGSEA. V shed 4 bases, J shed 6 bases, and the junction held 7 bases outside the gene matches. The CDR3 here is CSVGQGRRAGELFF. CDR3 bases: TGCAGCGTTGGACAGGGGAGGAGGGCCGGGGAGCTGTTTTTT.

This chain joins TRBV27 and TRBJ2-3; the D call may be TRBD1 or TRBD2 (6 bases each). Germline V lookup: CDR1 MNHEY, CDR2 SMNVEV (reference sequence). The V gene lost 9 bases and the J gene lost 0 bases, with 13 bases spanning the gap. This CDR3 spans 14 amino acids. This chain's CDR3 is CASTRGPSTDTQYF. The DNA for the CDR3 is TGTGCCAGTACTCGGGGGCCTAGCACAGATACGCAGTATTTT.

The chain is built from TRBV13 and TRBJ2-2; TRBD1 might be the D (6 bases). Per germline, CDR1 PRHDT and CDR2 FYEKMQ (reference sequence). With 5 bases removed from V and 5 bases from J, the gap between germline ends came to 6 bases. CDR3 length: 12 residues. CDR3 residues: CASSQGTGELFF. As DNA, the CDR3 is TGTGCCAGCAGCCAGGGGACCGGGGAGCTGTTTTTT.

There are a few counts of this clone. The V call is TRBV10-3, the J call TRBJ1-4; D is uncertain. The CDR3 runs to 14 residues. Trimming left V 6 bases short and J 8 bases short, with 16 bases between. Germline CDR1 ENHRY, CDR2 SYGVKD. The CDR3 coding sequence is TGTGCCATCAGCGATGTTTTTATTGGAGAAAAACTGTTTTTT. It encodes CAISDVFIGEKLFF.

The chain has TRBV14 and TRBJ2-7, with D possibly TRBD1 on 6 matching bases. The CDR3 spans 14 residues. The ends were cut back, 4 bases at V and 3 bases at J, with 13 bases in the middle. Germline V lookup: CDR1 SGHDN, CDR2 FVKESK. The CDR3 region is CASSLTGGYYEQYF. In nucleotides, the CDR3 is TGTGCCAGCAGCCTGACAGGAGGATACTACGAGCAGTACTTC.

The V gene is TRBV6-5, the J gene TRBJ1-4; the D gene is possibly TRBD1 (6 bases). The CDR3 contains 15 residues. V was trimmed by 7 bases and J by 3 bases, leaving 15 bases between them. Per the germline V gene, CDR1 is MNHEY and CDR2 is SVGAGI. CDR3 nucleotide sequence: TGTGCCAGCACCCTTTACCAGGGGTCTAATGAAAAACTGTTTTTT. It is translated as CASTLYQGSNEKLFF.

The V call is TRBV20-1, the J call TRBJ2-1; D gene unclear. Germline V gene data show CDR1 as DFQATT and CDR2 as SNEGSKA (reference sequence). There are 11 residues in the CDR3. V dropped 5 bases and J dropped 5 bases, with 7 bases sitting between them. The CDR3 sequence is CSAPANNEQFF. As DNA, the CDR3 is TGCAGTGCTCCCGCCAACAATGAGCAGTTCTTC.

This clone was detected a few times. CDR3 residues: CSVRGGAENIQYF. As DNA, the CDR3 is TGCAGCGTTAGGGGGGGGGCGGAAAACATTCAGTACTTC. V and J are TRBV29-1 and TRBJ2-4, with D possibly TRBD2 on 7 matching bases. V lost 5 bases, J lost 5 bases, and 13 bases lay in between. CDR1 is SQVTM, CDR2 ANQGSEA, per germline. The CDR3 spans 13 residues.

The CDR3 loop is CASSPRTGSSDTQYF. The CDR3 bases are TGTGCCAGTAGCCCCAGGACAGGGAGCTCAGATACGCAGTATTTT. The rearrangement joins TRBV19 to TRBJ2-3, with 8 bases fitting TRBD1. V lost 6 bases, J lost 4 bases, and 9 bases stayed unmatched. The germline V gene encodes CDR1 LNHDA and CDR2 SQIVND (reference sequence). The CDR3 runs to 15 residues.

The chain joins TRBV10-3 to TRBJ1-6; 7 bases align to TRBD1. Germline-derived CDR1 and CDR2 are ENHRY and SYGVKD. The ends lost 1 base at V and 7 bases at J; junction bases unmatched: 10. The CDR3 covers 17 residues. For the CDR3, the DNA is TGTGCCATCAGTGAGTTCCTCGGACAGGCTGACAATTCACCCCTCCACTTT. It encodes CAISEFLGQADNSPLHF.

The DNA of the CDR3 is TGTGCCTGCGGAGGAGGCACAGATACGCAGTATTTT. Amino acids: CACGGGTDTQYF. The chain uses TRBV30 and TRBJ2-3, with TRBD2 as a possible D gene (5 bases). V was cut by 6 bases and J by 1 base, with 8 bases left in between. Germline V gene data show CDR1 as GTSNPN and CDR2 as SVGIG (reference sequence). This CDR3 contains 12 residues.

This rearrangement joins TRBV2 to TRBJ1-1, with D hard to call. V was pared by 5 bases and J by 1 base, with 11 bases between. Germline V gene lookup returns CDR1 SNHLY and CDR2 FYNNEI. CDR3 length: 14 residues. CDR3 coding DNA: TGTGCCAGCAGTACCGATTGGGAGAACACTGAAGCTTTCTTT. It encodes CASSTDWENTEAFF. The entire variable domain, with the rest obtained from reference TRBV2 and TRBJ1-1, is as follows: EPEVTQTPSHQVTQMGQEVILRCVPISNHLYFYWYRQILGQKVEFLVSFYNNEISEKSEIFDDQFSVERPDGSNFTLKIRSTKLEDSAMYFCASSTDWENTEAFFGQGTRLTVV.

The chain carries TRBV15 and TRBJ1-2, with D uncertain. Germline V lookup: CDR1 LNHNV, CDR2 YYDKDF (reference sequence). CDR3 length equals 13 residues. V was clipped by 5 bases and J by 4 bases, with 11 bases between them. The CDR3 region has the DNA TGTGCCACCAGCTTTTGGAATTTCTATGGCTACACCTTC. Its protein is CATSFWNFYGYTF.

Note on this clone: An end of the junction does not agree with germline; a read error may underlie this. The chain couples TRBV6-6 to TRBJ2-7, with D perhaps matching TRBD1 (6 bases). The CDR3 spans 12 residues. The germline CDR1 and CDR2 sequences are MNHNY and SVGAGI (reference sequence). The CDR3 loop reads CGSGHTFFEQYF. The CDR3 bases are TGCGGCTCGGGACATACTTTCTTCGAGCAGTACTTC.